This T cell receptor beta chain was found in a study of T cell repertoires in cytomegalovirus infection. Per the germline V gene, CDR1 is SGDLS and CDR2 is YYNGEE. The CDR3 runs to 17 residues. Trimming cost V 0 bases and J 5 bases, with 17 bases left between them. Findings and caveats of the study: Carriers of CMV plus the relevant HLA were identified by cumulative public TCR beta family frequency. The ex vivo response was dominated by HLA-C-restricted CMV-specific TCR beta clonotypes.

One entry per CDR3 protein results from TCRdb running MiXCR on the reads. The repertoire holds hundreds of thousands of distinct CDR3 sequences, with around 32% as singletons. A word on this clonotype: Its antigen is unidentified.

The source was cultured CD8+ T cells from PBMCs, collected from culture after CMV antigen stimulation. This clonotype was sampled from a human donor in good health (CMV status not recorded). Some clones in this sample may be carry-over from other donors' samples. The chain is built from TRBV9 and TRBJ2-2; D perhaps matches TRBD1 (6 bases). This CDR3 is CASSVVGWAGETGELFF. The DNA of the CDR3 is TGTGCCAGCAGCGTAGTAGGTTGGGCAGGGGAGACCGGGGAGCTGTTTTTT.